There are many counts of the clone carrying this TCR beta chain. Its target is not known. This specimen belongs to a study of T cell repertoires in cytomegalovirus infection. Across the study: Based on public TCR beta signatures, there were indications of CMV infection and of a matching HLA type.

This CDR3 has 17 residues. The ends lost 6 bases at V and 6 bases at J; junction bases unmatched: 10. Germline CDR1 and CDR2: SGHTA and FQGNSA. Study conclusions and caveats: It was HLA-C-restricted CMV-specific TCR beta clonotypes that dominated the response ex vivo. Carriers of CMV and the relevant HLA type were discriminated by public TCR beta frequency.

TCRdb fed the reads into MiXCR, producing one record per CDR3 protein. The sample has around 260,000 distinct CDR3 sequences, over 8% seen once. The source is a human donor in good health (CMV status not recorded). Some clones in this sample may be carry-over from other donors' samples. Sequenced sample: PBMCs. This rearrangement joins TRBV7-2 to TRBJ1-6, with 11 bases fitting TRBD1. CDR3 DNA: TGTGCCAGCAGAGGACAGGGGGCGGCCCTATTTAATTCACCCCTCCACTTT. It yields the protein CASRGQGAALFNSPLHF.